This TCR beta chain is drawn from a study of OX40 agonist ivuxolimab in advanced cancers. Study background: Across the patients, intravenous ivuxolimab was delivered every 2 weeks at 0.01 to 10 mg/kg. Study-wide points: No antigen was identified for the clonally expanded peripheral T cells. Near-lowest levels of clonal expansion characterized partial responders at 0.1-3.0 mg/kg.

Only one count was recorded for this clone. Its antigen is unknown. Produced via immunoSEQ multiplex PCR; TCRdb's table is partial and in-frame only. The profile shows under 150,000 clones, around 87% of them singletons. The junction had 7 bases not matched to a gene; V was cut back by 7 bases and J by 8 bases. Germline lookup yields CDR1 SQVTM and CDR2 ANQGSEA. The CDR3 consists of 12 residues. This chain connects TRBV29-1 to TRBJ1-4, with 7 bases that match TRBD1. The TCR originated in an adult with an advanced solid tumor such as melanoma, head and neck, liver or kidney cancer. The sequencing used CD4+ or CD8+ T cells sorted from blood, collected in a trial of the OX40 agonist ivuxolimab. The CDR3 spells CSGGQDREKLFF. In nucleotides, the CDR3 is TGCAGCGGGGGCCAGGACAGGGAAAAACTGTTTTTT.